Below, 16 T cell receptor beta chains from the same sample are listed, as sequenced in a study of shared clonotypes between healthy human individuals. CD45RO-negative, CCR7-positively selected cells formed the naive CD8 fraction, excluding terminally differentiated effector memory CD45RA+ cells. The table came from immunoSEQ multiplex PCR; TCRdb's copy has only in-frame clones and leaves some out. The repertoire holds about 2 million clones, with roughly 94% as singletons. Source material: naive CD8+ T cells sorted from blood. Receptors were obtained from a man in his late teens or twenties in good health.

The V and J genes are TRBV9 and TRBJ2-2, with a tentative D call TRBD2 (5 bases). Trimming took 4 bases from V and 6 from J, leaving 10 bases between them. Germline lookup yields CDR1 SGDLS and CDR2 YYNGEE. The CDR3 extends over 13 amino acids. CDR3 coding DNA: TGTGCCAGCAGCCTCGGAGGAGCCGGGGAGCTGTTTTTT. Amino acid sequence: CASSLGGAGELFF.

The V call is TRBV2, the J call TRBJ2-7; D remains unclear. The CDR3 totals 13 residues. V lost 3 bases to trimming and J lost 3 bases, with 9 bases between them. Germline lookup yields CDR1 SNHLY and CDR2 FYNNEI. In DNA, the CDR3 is TGTGCCAGCAGTGATAATGGCGGCTACGAGCAGTACTTC. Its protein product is CASSDNGGYEQYF.

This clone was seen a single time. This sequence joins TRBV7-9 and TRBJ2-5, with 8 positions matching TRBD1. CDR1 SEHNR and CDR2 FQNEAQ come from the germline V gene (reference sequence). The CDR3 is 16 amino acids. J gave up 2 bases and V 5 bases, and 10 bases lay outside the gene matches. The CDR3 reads CASSTDREANQETQYF. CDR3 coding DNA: TGTGCCAGCAGCACGGACAGGGAAGCAAATCAAGAGACCCAGTACTTC. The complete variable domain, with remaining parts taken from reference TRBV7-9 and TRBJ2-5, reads DTGVSQNPRHKITKRGQNVTFRCDPISEHNRLYWYRQTLGQGPEFLTYFQNEAQLEKSRLLSDRFSAERPKGSFSTLEIQRTEQGDSAMYLCASSTDREANQETQYFGPGTRLLVL.

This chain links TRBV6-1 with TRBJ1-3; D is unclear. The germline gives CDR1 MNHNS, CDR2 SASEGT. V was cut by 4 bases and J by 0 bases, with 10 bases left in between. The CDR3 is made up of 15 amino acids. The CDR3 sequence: CASSADPFSGNTIYF. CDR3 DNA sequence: TGTGCCAGCAGTGCGGATCCGTTCTCTGGAAACACCATATATTTT.

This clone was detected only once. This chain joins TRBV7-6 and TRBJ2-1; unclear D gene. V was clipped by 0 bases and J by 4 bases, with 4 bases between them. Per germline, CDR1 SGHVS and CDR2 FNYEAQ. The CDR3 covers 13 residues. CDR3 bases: TGTGCCAGCAGCTTAGCCCAGTACAATGAGCAGTTCTTC. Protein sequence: CASSLAQYNEQFF.

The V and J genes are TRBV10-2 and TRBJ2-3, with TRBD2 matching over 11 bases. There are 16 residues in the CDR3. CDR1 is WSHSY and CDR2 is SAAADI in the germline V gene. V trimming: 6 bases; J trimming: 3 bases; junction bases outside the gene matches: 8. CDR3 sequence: CASRLAGGPRTDTQYF. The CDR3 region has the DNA TGCGCCAGCAGGTTAGCGGGGGGGCCTCGGACAGATACGCAGTATTTT.

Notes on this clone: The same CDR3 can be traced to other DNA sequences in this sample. The CDR3, as DNA: TGTGCCAGCAGCTTAGGACTAGCGGGGGGCTCCTACGAGCAGTACTTC. This sequence encodes CASSLGLAGGSYEQYF. V gene TRBV7-2 combines with J gene TRBJ2-7; TRBD2 matches 13 bases. CDR3 size: 16 residues. Germline V gene lookup returns CDR1 SGHTA and CDR2 FQGNSA. J was trimmed by 0 bases and V by 1 base; bases with no gene match: 0.

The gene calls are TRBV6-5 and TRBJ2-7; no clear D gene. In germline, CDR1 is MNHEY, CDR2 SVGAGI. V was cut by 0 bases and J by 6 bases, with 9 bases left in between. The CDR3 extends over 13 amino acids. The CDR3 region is CASSYSSSSEQYF. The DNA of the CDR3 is TGTGCCAGCAGTTACTCGTCGTCTTCCGAGCAGTACTTC.

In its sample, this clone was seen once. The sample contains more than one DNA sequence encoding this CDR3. The CDR3 loop is CASSLGTAQETQYF. The CDR3 region has the DNA TGCGCCAGCAGCCTTGGGACAGCTCAGGAGACCCAGTACTTC. This chain links TRBV5-1 with TRBJ2-5; 7 nucleotides match TRBD1. J was trimmed by 5 bases and V by 4 bases; bases with no gene match: 8. Germline V gene lookup returns CDR1 SGHRS and CDR2 YFSETQ. The CDR3 contains 14 residues.

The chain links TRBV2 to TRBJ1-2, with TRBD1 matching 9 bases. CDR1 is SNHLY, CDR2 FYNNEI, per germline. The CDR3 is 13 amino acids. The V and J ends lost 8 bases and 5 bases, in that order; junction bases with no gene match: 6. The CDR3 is CASVKGQGYGYTF. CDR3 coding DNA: TGTGCCAGCGTTAAAGGACAGGGGTATGGCTACACCTTC.

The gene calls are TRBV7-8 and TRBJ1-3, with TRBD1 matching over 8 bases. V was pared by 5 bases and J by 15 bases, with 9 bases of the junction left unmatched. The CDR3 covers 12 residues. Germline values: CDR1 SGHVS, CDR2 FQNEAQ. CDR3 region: CASSRGQGLPYF. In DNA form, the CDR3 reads TGTGCCAGCAGCAGAGGACAGGGCCTACCATATTTT.

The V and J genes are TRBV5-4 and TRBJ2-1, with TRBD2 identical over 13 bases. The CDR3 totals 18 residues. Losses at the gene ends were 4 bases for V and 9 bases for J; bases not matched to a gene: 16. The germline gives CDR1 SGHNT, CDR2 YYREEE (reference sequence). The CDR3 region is CASSPGLAGVGLGTEQFF. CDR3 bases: TGTGCCAGCAGCCCCGGACTAGCGGGAGTGGGTTTAGGAACTGAGCAGTTCTTC.

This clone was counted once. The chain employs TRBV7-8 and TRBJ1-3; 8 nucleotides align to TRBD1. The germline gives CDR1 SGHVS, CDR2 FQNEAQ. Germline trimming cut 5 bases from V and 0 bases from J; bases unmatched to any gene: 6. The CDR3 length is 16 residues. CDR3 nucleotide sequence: TGTGCCAGCAGCAAAGGGACAGGAGTCTCTGGAAACACCATATATTTT. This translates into CASSKGTGVSGNTIYF.

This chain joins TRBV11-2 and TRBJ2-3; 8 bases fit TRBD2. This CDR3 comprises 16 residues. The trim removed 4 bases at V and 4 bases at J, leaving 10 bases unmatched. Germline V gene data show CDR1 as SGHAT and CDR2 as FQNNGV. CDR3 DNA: TGTGCCAGCAGCTCAGGGACTAGGCGGTACTCAGATACGCAGTATTTT. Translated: CASSSGTRRYSDTQYF.

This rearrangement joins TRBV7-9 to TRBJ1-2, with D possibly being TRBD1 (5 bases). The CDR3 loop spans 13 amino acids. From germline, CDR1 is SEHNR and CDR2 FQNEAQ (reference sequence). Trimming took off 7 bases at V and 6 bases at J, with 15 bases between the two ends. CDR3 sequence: CASTIHGAHGYTF. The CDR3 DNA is TGTGCCAGCACCATCCACGGGGCTCATGGCTACACCTTC.

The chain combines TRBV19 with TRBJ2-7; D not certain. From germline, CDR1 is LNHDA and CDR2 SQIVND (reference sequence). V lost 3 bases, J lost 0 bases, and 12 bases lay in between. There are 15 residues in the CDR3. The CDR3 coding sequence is TGTGCCAGTAGTATTTTCCAGGCGAGCTCCTACGAGCAGTACTTC. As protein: CASSIFQASSYEQYF.